This T cell receptor beta chain was observed in a study of OX40 agonist ivuxolimab in advanced cancers. Study background: Patient treatment consisted of intravenous ivuxolimab administration every 2 weeks at 0.01 to 10 mg/kg. General study findings and limits: Those patients achieving a partial response at 0.1-3.0 mg/kg showed among the lowest clonal expansion.

Points on this clone: Its cognate antigen is unknown.

The protocol was immunoSEQ multiplex PCR, while the TCRdb copy is restricted to in-frame clones and leaves out a portion. The sample carries tens of thousands of clones, roughly 85% recorded once. J was trimmed by 0 bases and V by 3 bases; bases with no gene match: 7. The germline CDR1 and CDR2 sequences are SGHRS and YFSETQ. This CDR3 region has 16 residues. V is TRBV5-1 and J is TRBJ2-3; 7 bases line up with TRBD1. The sequencing here drew on CD4+ or CD8+ T cells sorted from blood, taken in a trial of the OX40 agonist ivuxolimab. The receptor was isolated from an adult with an advanced solid tumor such as melanoma, head and neck, liver or kidney cancer. The CDR3: CASSSSTGRSTDTQYF. The CDR3 DNA reads TGCGCCAGCAGCTCGTCGACAGGGAGAAGCACAGATACGCAGTATTTT. Using reference TRBV5-1 and TRBJ2-3 for the parts outside the CDR3, the full variable domain is KAGVTQTPRYLIKTRGQQVTLSCSPISGHRSVSWYQQTPGQGLQFLFEYFSETQRNKGNFPGRFSGRQFSNSRSEMNVSTLELGDSALYLCASSSSTGRSTDTQYFGPGTRLTVL.